This T cell receptor beta chain is from a study of blood T cell repertoires in COVID-19. The wider study: Whether acute or convalescent, the COVID-19 samples came from the United States, Italy and Spain.

Germline-derived CDR1 and CDR2 are SGHNT and YYREEE (reference sequence). The CDR3 loop spans 16 amino acids. V dropped 4 bases and J dropped 2 bases, with 13 bases sitting between them. Everyone who took part was roughly 18 to 89 years old, and they came from about 23 US areas. Generated by immunoSEQ multiplex PCR, the TCRdb table keeps only in-frame clones and is missing some. The data contain about 500,000 clones, approximately 90% of them singletons. The V and J genes are TRBV5-4 and TRBJ2-6; TRBD1 is a possible D gene (5 bases). The sequenced sample was PBMCs or T cells enriched from blood (not recorded which). This TCR was recovered from a woman aged 18-29 years who had recovered from COVID-19. CDR3 DNA sequence: TGTGCCAGCAGCCGAGCAGGGTACACTGGGGCCAACGTCCTGACTTTC. Protein product: CASSRAGYTGANVLTF. Full variable domain (missing parts from reference TRBV5-4 and TRBJ2-6): ETGVTQSPTHLIKTRGQQVTLRCSSQSGHNTVSWYQQALGQGPQFIFQYYREEENGRGNFPPRFSGLQFPNYSSELNVNALELDDSALYLCASSRAGYTGANVLTFGAGSRLTVL.